This TCR beta chain was identified during a study of blood T cell repertoires in COVID-19. Across the whole study: COVID-19 samples collected from the United States, Italy and Spain covered acute and convalescent phases.

Per the authors' pipeline: Amplification with reference gene primers provided the estimates of nucleated cell counts. Clones were read by immunoSEQ multiplex PCR, and TCRdb kept only the in-frame ones, dropping some. V and J calls and clone size are those listed in that table; D and trimming were worked out from the DNA. The sample lists 55,000 to 80,000 clones, 82% occurring once. The sequenced material came from peripheral blood. This receptor was identified in a human donor in a cohort sampled during active COVID-19.

The CDR3 region is CASSKRTEKGRLFF. Written as DNA, the CDR3 is TGTGCCAGTAGTAAGAGGACCGAAAAAGGGAGGCTGTTTTTT. This chain uses TRBV19 with TRBJ1-4; D is unclear. Germline-derived CDR1 and CDR2 are LNHDA and SQIVND (reference sequence). The length of the CDR3 is 14 residues. Deletions cut 4 bases from V and 14 bases from J, with 20 bases between.